A single sample gave rise to the 26 T cell receptor beta chains below, sequenced in a study of blood T cell repertoires in COVID-19. Clones were sequenced by immunoSEQ multiplex PCR, and TCRdb holds only the in-frame ones, with some missing. The sample has more than 85,000 clones, 80% to 90% seen once. The sample taken for sequencing was peripheral blood. All receptors derive from a man aged 35-49 years with active or convalescent COVID-19.

The V and J genes are TRBV6-4 and TRBJ1-5; 8 nucleotides agree with TRBD1. Looked up from germline, CDR1 is MRHNA and CDR2 is SNTAGT. CDR3 length: 16 residues. V dropped 5 bases and J dropped 3; count of bases not matched to a gene: 9. In nucleotides, the CDR3 is TGTGCCAGCAGTCATCCCGGGACAGGATTCAATCAGCCCCAGCATTTT. Translation gives CASSHPGTGFNQPQHF.

J is TRBJ2-7 and V is TRBV5-1; the D gene is possibly TRBD2 (5 bases). V gave up 3 bases and J gave up 3 bases, with 16 bases separating them. Germline V gives CDR1 SGHRS, CDR2 YFSETQ. This CDR3 is 15 amino acids long. The CDR3 sequence is CASSSMLGGGYEQYF. The DNA for the CDR3 is TGCGCCAGCAGCTCGATGCTCGGCGGAGGCTACGAGCAGTACTTC.

The rearrangement links TRBV11-2 to TRBJ1-4; D ambiguous. The CDR3 is 11 amino acids. The germline V gene encodes CDR1 SGHAT and CDR2 FQNNGV. V was cut by 4 bases and J by 5 bases, with 2 bases left in between. As DNA, the CDR3 is TGTGCCAGCAGCTCAAATGAAAAACTGTTTTTT. Amino acid sequence: CASSSNEKLFF.

The chain links TRBV6-2 or TRBV6-3 to TRBJ1-5, with TRBD1 as a possible D gene (6 bases). CDR1 and CDR2 from the germline V gene are MNHEY and SVGEGT. The ends were cut back, 3 bases at V and 3 bases at J, with 12 bases in the middle. The CDR3 runs 15 residues. CDR3 nucleotides: TGTGCCAGCAGTTATTCACAGGGAAACAATCAGCCCCAGCATTTT. Translated: CASSYSQGNNQPQHF.

This chain links TRBV18 with TRBJ2-7, with D maybe TRBD1 (5 bases). The V and J ends lost 3 bases and 5 bases respectively, with 17 bases between them. CDR3 size: 15 residues. Germline lookup yields CDR1 KGHSH and CDR2 LQKENI. The CDR3 DNA sequence: TGTGCCAGCTCACCCGTGCAGGGCAGTTCCAACGAGCAGTACTTC. Translating it yields CASSPVQGSSNEQYF. Together with reference TRBV18 and TRBJ2-7, the CDR3 gives the full variable domain: NAGVMQNPRHLVRRRGQEARLRCSPMKGHSHVYWYRQLPEEGLKFMVYLQKENIIDESGMPKERFSAEFPKEGPSILRIQQVVRGDSAAYFCASSPVQGSSNEQYFGPGTRLTVT.

J is TRBJ1-5 and V is TRBV19; the match to TRBD1 covers 10 bases. This CDR3 comprises 17 residues. V lost 5 bases, J lost 2 bases, and 9 bases stayed unmatched. Germline V gene lookup returns CDR1 LNHDA and CDR2 SQIVND (reference sequence). Here the CDR3 DNA reads TGTGCCAGTAGTCTTGGGACAGGGGTACTGGGCAATCAGCCCCAGCATTTT. This sequence encodes CASSLGTGVLGNQPQHF.

CDR3 sequence reads: CASSFAGGRETQYF. In nucleotides, the CDR3 is TGTGCCAGCAGTTTTGCGGGGGGGCGAGAGACCCAGTACTTC. This chain links TRBV6-2 or TRBV6-3 with TRBJ2-5, with TRBD2 matching 9 bases. Trimming took 4 bases from V and 4 from J; bases not matched to a gene: 4. Per the germline V gene, CDR1 is MNHEY and CDR2 is SVGEGT. CDR3 length: 14 residues.

This chain connects TRBV6-5 to TRBJ1-4; a possible D gene is TRBD1 (6 bases). The CDR3 totals 14 residues. V was pared by 6 bases and J by 8 bases, with 16 bases between. Germline values: CDR1 MNHEY, CDR2 SVGAGI. CDR3 DNA sequence: TGTGCCAGCAGCGGCAGGGGTTTAGAGGAAAAACTGTTTTTT. Protein: CASSGRGLEEKLFF.

The genes are TRBV14 and TRBJ1-6, with a possible D match to TRBD1 (5 bases). The V and J ends lost 0 bases and 10 bases respectively, with 16 bases between them. CDR1 SGHDN and CDR2 FVKESK come from the germline V gene. The CDR3 consists of 16 residues. CDR3 protein: CASSQEGGGVRSPLHF. Here the CDR3 DNA reads TGTGCCAGCAGCCAAGAGGGCGGAGGGGTTAGGTCACCCCTCCACTTT.

V usage is TRBV6-1 and J usage is TRBJ1-5; 10 bases are a match to TRBD1. The CDR3 is 14 amino acids. The J segment lost 11 bases and the V segment lost 3 bases, leaving 7 bases of the junction unmatched. Germline V gives CDR1 MNHNS, CDR2 SASEGT. This CDR3 reads CASSETGGDLAQHF. The DNA of the CDR3 is TGTGCCAGCAGTGAGACAGGGGGCGATTTGGCCCAGCATTTT.

This chain joins TRBV19 and TRBJ2-3; 7 positions match TRBD2. The CDR3 totals 14 residues. Germline V lookup: CDR1 LNHDA, CDR2 SQIVND (reference sequence). V gave up 9 bases and J gave up 2 bases; unmatched junction bases: 8. CDR3 protein: CASNGDYLTDTQYF. CDR3 coding DNA: TGTGCCAGCAATGGGGACTATCTCACAGATACGCAGTATTTT. The full variable domain, completed using reference TRBV19 and TRBJ2-3, is DGGITQSPKYLFRKEGQNVTLSCEQNLNHDAMYWYRQDPGQGLRLIYYSQIVNDFQKGDIAEGYSVSREKKESFPLTVTSAQKNPTAFYLCASNGDYLTDTQYFGPGTRLTVL.

V usage is TRBV7-2 and J usage is TRBJ2-7; D gene ambiguous. CDR3 length: 13 residues. Germline V gene sequence: CDR1 SGHTA, CDR2 FQGNSA. Trimming took off 1 base at V and 3 bases at J, with 7 bases between the two ends. The CDR3 sequence: CASSLGLIYEQYF. The CDR3 DNA sequence: TGTGCCAGCAGCTTAGGGCTGATCTACGAGCAGTACTTC.

The chain couples TRBV27 to TRBJ2-1; TRBD2 aligns across 16 bases. The CDR3 is made up of 18 amino acids. Germline V gene lookup returns CDR1 MNHEY and CDR2 SMNVEV (reference sequence). Trimming at V came to 5 bases and at J to 7 bases, leaving 11 bases not matched to a gene. CDR3 in DNA: TGTGCCAGCAGTCCCTTCGGGACTAGCGGGGGGGCGTGGAATGAGCAGTTCTTC. This gives the protein CASSPFGTSGGAWNEQFF.

The V gene is TRBV6-1, the J gene TRBJ2-3; 12 bases align to TRBD2. Trimming cost V 6 bases and J 4 bases; bases outside gene matches: 5. The CDR3 spans 15 residues. The V gene's germline CDR1 is MNHNS and CDR2 SASEGT. The CDR3 here is CASRETSGGPDTQYF. The DNA of the CDR3 is TGTGCCAGCAGAGAGACTAGCGGGGGTCCAGATACGCAGTATTTT.

The gene calls are TRBV21-1 and TRBJ2-7; no check of the table's D call, TRBD2, against the DNA was made. TRBV21-1 is described as a pseudogene. This CDR3 comprises 14 residues. The CDR3 region is CASSKSPPGGEQYF. CDR3 coding DNA: TGTGCCAGCAGCAAAAGCCCCCCCGGCGGCGAGCAGTACTTC.

This chain connects TRBV11-3 to TRBJ1-3; 10 positions agree with TRBD1. The CDR3 runs 15 residues. J gave up 4 bases and V 5 bases, and 5 bases lay outside the gene matches. Germline CDR1 is SGHNT and CDR2 is YENEEA. CDR3 residues: CASSRGQGTGNTIYF. In DNA form, the CDR3 reads TGTGCCAGCAGCCGGGGACAGGGGACAGGAAACACCATATATTTT.

This clone was found once. The V gene is TRBV18, the J gene TRBJ1-6; D perhaps matches TRBD1 (5 bases). The V end was cut by 6 bases, the J end by 9 bases, with 15 bases between. The CDR3 consists of 14 residues. Germline-derived CDR1 and CDR2 are KGHSH and LQKENI. The CDR3 DNA follows: TGTGCCAGCTCCCCGGGACTTTCTCCTTCACCCCTCCACTTT. Amino acids: CASSPGLSPSPLHF.

The chain carries TRBV6-5 and TRBJ2-5, with D hard to call. Trimming removed 3 bases at V and 5 bases at J, with 4 bases between. The CDR3 is 11 residues long. Germline V gene data show CDR1 as MNHEY and CDR2 as SVGAGI. CDR3 in amino acids: CASSYMETQYF. The CDR3 nucleotides are TGTGCCAGCAGTTATATGGAGACCCAGTACTTC.

The chain uses TRBV27 and TRBJ2-1; TRBD2 agrees at 10 bases. The germline gives CDR1 MNHEY, CDR2 SMNVEV (reference sequence). The CDR3 runs to 15 residues. V lost 2 bases and J lost 7; bases outside the gene matches: 5. The CDR3 sequence is CASSLSGGAWNEQFF. CDR3 in DNA: TGTGCCAGCAGTTTAAGCGGGGGGGCCTGGAATGAGCAGTTCTTC.

This clone was seen just once. The chain is built from TRBV7-2 and TRBJ2-5; D unclear. This CDR3 contains 12 residues. Deletions cut 1 base from V and 7 bases from J, with 7 bases between. The germline V gene has CDR1 SGHTA and CDR2 FQGNSA. CDR3 region: CASSLVTGTQYF. For the CDR3, the DNA is TGTGCCAGCAGCTTAGTTACGGGGACCCAGTACTTC.

The chain joins TRBV7-2 to TRBJ1-6; perhaps TRBD1 as D (5 bases). The CDR3 runs to 14 residues. CDR1 is SGHTA, CDR2 FQGNSA, per germline. V was pared by 6 bases and J by 8 bases, with 14 bases between. The CDR3 spells CASSRKGVDSPLHF. CDR3 bases: TGTGCCAGCAGTAGAAAAGGGGTGGATTCACCCCTCCACTTT.

J is TRBJ1-1 and V is TRBV18; a possible D gene is TRBD1 (5 bases). The CDR3 has 15 amino acids. Trimming cost V 2 bases and J 2 bases, with 12 bases left between them. The germline CDR1 and CDR2 sequences are KGHSH and LQKENI. The CDR3 bases are TGTGCCAGCTCACCAGGGGCGGGGGGTAACACTGAAGCTTTCTTT. Translation gives CASSPGAGGNTEAFF.

This chain links TRBV5-1 with TRBJ2-3, with TRBD1 identical over 12 bases. The CDR3 loop spans 15 amino acids. Unmatched junction bases numbered 5, after V lost 4 bases and J lost 5 bases. The germline gives CDR1 SGHRS, CDR2 YFSETQ. In DNA, the CDR3 is TGCGCCAGCAGCCGGGACAGGGGGCGAGGAGATACGCAGTATTTT. Translating it yields CASSRDRGRGDTQYF.

V usage is TRBV6-5 and J usage is TRBJ2-5; weak D call: TRBD2 (6 bases). V lost 0 bases and J 5 bases, leaving 16 bases between the germline ends. This CDR3 is 16 amino acids long. Germline lookup yields CDR1 MNHEY and CDR2 SVGAGI. CDR3 sequence (DNA): TGTGCCAGCAGTTACTCGACGGTGGGTCGGGGGGAGACCCAGTACTTC. Amino acid sequence: CASSYSTVGRGETQYF.

CDR3 protein: CASGFSGLGLAGGNEQFF. CDR3 bases: TGTGCTAGTGGTTTTTCAGGGCTGGGGCTAGCGGGGGGCAATGAGCAGTTCTTC. The chain is built from TRBV12-5 and TRBJ2-1; 11 positions match TRBD2. This CDR3 has 18 amino acids. The V gene's germline CDR1 is LGHNT and CDR2 FRNRAP. J gave up 6 bases and V 3 bases, and 13 bases lay outside the gene matches.

The CDR3 coding sequence is TGCAGTGCTTGGACTGAGACCCAGTACTTC. This codes for CSAWTETQYF. This rearrangement joins TRBV20-1 to TRBJ2-5; D might be TRBD2 (5 bases). CDR3 length equals 10 residues. Germline loops: CDR1 DFQATT, CDR2 SNEGSKA (reference sequence). Trimming took 5 bases from V and 5 from J, leaving 6 bases between them.